This T cell receptor beta chain was obtained from a study of tissue T cells after allogeneic stem cell transplantation. General study findings and limits: Motif-based clustering found tissue-specific repertoire signatures shared across patients, though few clones were shared.

Comment on this clone: Its target is unknown. Gene names refer to mouse genes. The CDR3 end lies 1 residue beyond the end of the read and is filled in from the germline J gene. This sample also contains other DNA sequences that code for the same CDR3.

CDR1 is SGHSA, CDR2 FRNQAP, per germline. The length of the CDR3 is 14 residues. Trimming removed 5 bases at V and 0 bases at J, with 9 bases between. Time point given: mouse harvest day 7 after allogeneic transplant. The graft held 10^6 splenic CD5+ T cells and 10^7 T-cell-depleted bone marrow cells. Profiling relied on immunoSEQ multiplex PCR, and the TCRdb table lists in-frame clones only, not all of them. The repertoire holds 6,400 or so clones, around 43% seen once, with approximately 8% in the top ten. The chain carries TRBV16 and TRBJ2-3; D perhaps matches TRBD1 (5 bases). Sequenced sample: lymph node tissue. The sequence derives from a female BALB/c mouse given C57BL/6 T cells with graft-versus-host disease after an allogeneic hematopoietic cell transplant. The sequenced CDR3 bases are TGTGCAAGCAGCAGACAGTCTAGTGCAGAAACGCTGTAT. Its protein product is CASSRQSSAETLY. The whole CDR3 region reads CASSRQSSAETLYF. Drawing the rest from reference TRBV16 and TRBJ2-3, the complete variable domain is NAGVIQTPRHKVTGKGQEATLWCEPISGHSAVFWYRQTIVQGLEFLTYFRNQAPIDDSGMPKERFSAQMPNQSHSTLKIQSTQPQDSAVYLCASSRQSSAETLYFGSGTRLTVL.